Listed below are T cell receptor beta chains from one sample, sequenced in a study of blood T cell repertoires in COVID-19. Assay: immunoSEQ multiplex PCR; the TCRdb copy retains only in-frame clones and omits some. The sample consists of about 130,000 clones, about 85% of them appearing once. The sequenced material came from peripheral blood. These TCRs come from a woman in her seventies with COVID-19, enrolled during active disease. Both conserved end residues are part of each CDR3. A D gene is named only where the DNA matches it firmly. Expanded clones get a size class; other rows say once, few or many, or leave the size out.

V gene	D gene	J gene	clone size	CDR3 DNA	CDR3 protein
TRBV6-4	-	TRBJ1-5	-	TGTGCCAGCAGTGAAGGGGGGGTTGGCCAGCCCCAGCATTTT	CASSEGGVGQPQHF
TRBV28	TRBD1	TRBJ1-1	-	TGTGCCAGCAGTCCTCCGACAGGGTCGAACACTGAAGCTTTCTTT	CASSPPTGSNTEAFF
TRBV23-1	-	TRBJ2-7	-	TGCGCCAGCAGTCCACATCGCGGACACAAGTACGAGCAGTACTTC	CASSPHRGHKYEQYF
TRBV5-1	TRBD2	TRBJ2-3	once	TGCGCCAGCAGCCGCGGGGGGATTCGGCCAGATACGCAGTATTTT	CASSRGGIRPDTQYF
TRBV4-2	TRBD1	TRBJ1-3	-	TGTGCCAGCAGCCAAGATTGGTCATCACAACACAGGGGCTCTGGAAACACCATATATTTT	CASSQDWSSQHRGSGNTIYF
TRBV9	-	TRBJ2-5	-	TGTGCCAGCAGCGCCCGTGGTGGGCTAGCGCTGGTAGAGACCCAGTACTTC	CASSARGGLALVETQYF
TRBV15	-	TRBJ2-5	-	TGTGCCACCAGCAACCGGGAGACCCAGTACTTC	CATSNRETQYF
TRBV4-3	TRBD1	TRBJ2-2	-	TGCGCCAGCAGCCGAGACAGGGCGGTCGGGGAGCTGTTTTTT	CASSRDRAVGELFF
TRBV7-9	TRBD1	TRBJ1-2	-	TGTGCCAGCAGCCCTTCGGACAGGGCAGGCTACACCTTC	CASSPSDRAGYTF
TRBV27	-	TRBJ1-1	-	TGTGCCAGCAGTTTATCCCGGACCCGGGGAGGGACTGAAGCTTTCTTT	CASSLSRTRGGTEAFF
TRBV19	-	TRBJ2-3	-	TGTGCCAGTAGTATCCCCGCGAGAGGAGATACGCAGTATTTT	CASSIPARGDTQYF
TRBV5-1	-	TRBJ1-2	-	TGCGCCAGCTTCGACCTCGAACTAGGGGGCTACACCTTC	CASFDLELGGYTF
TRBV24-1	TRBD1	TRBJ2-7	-	TGTGCCACCAGTGATTTTGCCAACAGGGGAGACGAGCAATACTTC	CATSDFANRGDEQYF
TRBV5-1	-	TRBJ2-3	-	TGCGCCAGCAGCTCCCTAGTCATCAGCACAGATACGCAGTATTTT	CASSSLVISTDTQYF
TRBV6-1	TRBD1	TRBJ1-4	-	TGTGCCAGCAGTGGTGGGACAGGGGGGTTTTTCGGTGAAAAACTGTTTTTT	CASSGGTGGFFGEKLFF
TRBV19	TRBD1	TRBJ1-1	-	TGTGCCAGTAGTATAGGCACAGGGGGCACTGAAGCTTTCTTT	CASSIGTGGTEAFF
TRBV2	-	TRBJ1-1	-	TGTGCCAGCCTAGGACAGCCTGAAGCTTTCTTT	CASLGQPEAFF
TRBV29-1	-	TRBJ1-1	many	TGCAGCGTTGAACTACCGACCTTGGGGGGAAGCACTGAAGCTTTCTTT	CSVELPTLGGSTEAFF
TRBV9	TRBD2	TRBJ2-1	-	TGTGCCAGCAGCGCGACTAGCGGGGGGGTCGGGCAGTTCTTC	CASSATSGGVGQFF
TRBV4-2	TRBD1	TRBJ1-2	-	TGTGCCAGCAGCTTACAGACCGGGACAGGGAGTCGCTACACCTTC	CASSLQTGTGSRYTF
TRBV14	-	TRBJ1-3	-	TGTGCCAGCAGCCAAGAGGCTAGGAGCTCTGGAAACACCATATATTTT	CASSQEARSSGNTIYF
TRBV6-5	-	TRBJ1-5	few	TGTGCCAGCAGTTACTCCCCGGAGAGGCCCCAGCATTTT	CASSYSPERPQHF
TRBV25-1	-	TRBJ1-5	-	TGTGCCAGCAGTGAATCTGCGGGAGCCAATCAGCCCCAGCATTTT	CASSESAGANQPQHF
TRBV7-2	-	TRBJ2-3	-	TGTGCCAGCATGGCGGTCATAAGGAGGACAGATACGCAGTATTTT	CASMAVIRRTDTQYF
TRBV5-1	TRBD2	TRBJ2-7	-	TGCGCCAGCAGCTCCTTCTGGACTCGCGGGGGGGCGGGGTCCTACGAGCAGTACTTC	CASSSFWTRGGAGSYEQYF
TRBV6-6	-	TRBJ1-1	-	TGTGCCAGCACCTTACAGCAGAACACTGAAGCTTTCTTT	CASTLQQNTEAFF
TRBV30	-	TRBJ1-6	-	TGTGCCTGGGAGCGTAAAAGCAGACCCCTCCACTTT	CAWERKSRPLHF
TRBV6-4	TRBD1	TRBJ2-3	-	TGTGCCAGCAGTTTAGAGGGGGCAGGCGCAGATACGCAGTATTTT	CASSLEGAGADTQYF
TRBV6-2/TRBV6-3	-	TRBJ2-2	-	TGTGCCAGCAGTTCGCCCGGGATGGCGAACCCCGGGGAGCTGTTTTTT	CASSSPGMANPGELFF
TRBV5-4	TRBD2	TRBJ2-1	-	TGTGCCAGCAGCTTTGAAGCGGGGGGCTACAATGAGCAGTTCTTC	CASSFEAGGYNEQFF
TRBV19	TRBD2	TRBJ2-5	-	TGTGCCAGTAAACGGCGGGGGGCCGAAGGGGAGACCCAGTACTTC	CASKRRGAEGETQYF
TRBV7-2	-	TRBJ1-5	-	TGTGCCAGCAGCTTAAGGGCAGGGTATCAGCCCCAGCATTTT	CASSLRAGYQPQHF
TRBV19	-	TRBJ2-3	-	TGTGCCAGTAGTATAGATCGCGCAGATACGCAGTATTTT	CASSIDRADTQYF
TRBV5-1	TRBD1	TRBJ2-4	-	TGCGCCAGCAGCTTACAGGGGCGGGAAAACATTCAGTACTTC	CASSLQGRENIQYF
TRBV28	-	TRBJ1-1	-	TGTGCCAGCAAAGCCCTCTTAGCCAACACTGAAGCTTTCTTT	CASKALLANTEAFF
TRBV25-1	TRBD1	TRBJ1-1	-	TGTGCCAGCAGTATGACAGGGGGTCGAGCTTTCTTT	CASSMTGGRAFF
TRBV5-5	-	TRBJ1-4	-	TGTGCCAGCAGCTTGAGTGTAGAAACAACTAATGAAAAACTGTTTTTT	CASSLSVETTNEKLFF
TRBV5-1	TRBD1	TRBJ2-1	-	TGCGCCAGCAGCTTGGCGGGACAGGGGTCCAATGAGCAGTTCTTC	CASSLAGQGSNEQFF
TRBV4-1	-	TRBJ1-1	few	TGCGCCAGCAGCCAAGATAGTAGGAACACTGAAGCTTTCTTT	CASSQDSRNTEAFF
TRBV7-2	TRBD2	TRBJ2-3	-	TGTGCCAGCAGCTTAGTTGGTAGCGGGGGGCCAAATACGCAGTATTTT	CASSLVGSGGPNTQYF
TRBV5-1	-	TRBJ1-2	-	TGCGCCAGCAGCCTTGACAGACAGGTTGCGAACTATGGCTACACCTTC	CASSLDRQVANYGYTF
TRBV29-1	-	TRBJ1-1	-	TGCAGCGTTGAAGGGTCTAGGGGCTCCGAAGCTTTCTTT	CSVEGSRGSEAFF
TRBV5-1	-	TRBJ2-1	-	TGCGCCAGCAGCAAGGAGGTCCACAATGAGCAGTTCTTC	CASSKEVHNEQFF
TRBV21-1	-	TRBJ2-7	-	TGTGCCAGCAGCAAAGCGACAGGGGGGAGCTACGAGCAGTACTTC	CASSKATGGSYEQYF
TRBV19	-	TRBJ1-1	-	TGTGCCAGTAGCTACAGGGCCGCTGAAGCTTTCTTT	CASSYRAAEAFF
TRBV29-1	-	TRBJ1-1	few	TGCAGCGTTCGGCCGCGGAGAGAAGCTTTCTTT	CSVRPRREAFF
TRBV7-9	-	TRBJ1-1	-	TGTGCCAGCAGCTCCGGACAGATGAACACTGAAGCTTTCTTT	CASSSGQMNTEAFF
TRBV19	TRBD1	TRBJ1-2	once	TGTGCCAGTAGTTCTACCGGGACAGGGATAAGCTATGGCTACACCTTC	CASSSTGTGISYGYTF
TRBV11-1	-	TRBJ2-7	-	TGTGCCAGCAGCTTAGCGCTGGGGGGTCCGGGGCTCTACGAGCAGTACTTC	CASSLALGGPGLYEQYF
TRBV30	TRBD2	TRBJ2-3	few	TGTGCCTGGAGCCGGGGTGCGGGGGGTTCCACAGATACGCAGTATTTT	CAWSRGAGGSTDTQYF
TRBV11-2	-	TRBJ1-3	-	TGTGCCAGCAGCCCCGGCTCTCCGAGGTCCGGAAACACCATATATTTT	CASSPGSPRSGNTIYF
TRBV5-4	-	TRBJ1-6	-	TGTGCCAGCAGCTTGGCCGGGGAGGGAATCAATTCACCCCTCCACTTT	CASSLAGEGINSPLHF
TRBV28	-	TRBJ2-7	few	TGTGCCAGCAGTTTAGGGGCCATGCGCGAGCAGTACTTC	CASSLGAMREQYF
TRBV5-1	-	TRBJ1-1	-	TGCGCCAGCAGCCCAAGACAGGACACTGAAGCTTTCTTT	CASSPRQDTEAFF
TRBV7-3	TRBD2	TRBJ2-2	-	TGTGCCAGCAGCCGCCTAGCGGGGGCCCCGAACACCGGGGAGCTGTTTTTT	CASSRLAGAPNTGELFF
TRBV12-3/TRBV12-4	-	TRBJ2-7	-	TGTGCCAGCAGTTTTGGACAGATTTACGAGCAGTACTTC	CASSFGQIYEQYF
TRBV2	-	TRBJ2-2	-	TGTGCCAGCAGGGGCAGGGCCAACACCGGGGAGCTGTTTTTT	CASRGRANTGELFF